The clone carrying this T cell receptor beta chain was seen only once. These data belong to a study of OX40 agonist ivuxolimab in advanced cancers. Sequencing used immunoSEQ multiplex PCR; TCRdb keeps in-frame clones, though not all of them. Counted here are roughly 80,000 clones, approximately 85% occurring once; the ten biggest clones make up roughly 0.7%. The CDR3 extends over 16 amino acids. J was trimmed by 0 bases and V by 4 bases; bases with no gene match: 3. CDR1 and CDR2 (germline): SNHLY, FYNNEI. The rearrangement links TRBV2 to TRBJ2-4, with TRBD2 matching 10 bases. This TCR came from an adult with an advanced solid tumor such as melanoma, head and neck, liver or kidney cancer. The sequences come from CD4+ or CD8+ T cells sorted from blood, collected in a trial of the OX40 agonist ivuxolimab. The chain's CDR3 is CASSVLAGGAKNIQYF. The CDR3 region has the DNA TGTGCCAGCAGTGTTTTAGCGGGGGGAGCCAAAAACATTCAGTACTTC.